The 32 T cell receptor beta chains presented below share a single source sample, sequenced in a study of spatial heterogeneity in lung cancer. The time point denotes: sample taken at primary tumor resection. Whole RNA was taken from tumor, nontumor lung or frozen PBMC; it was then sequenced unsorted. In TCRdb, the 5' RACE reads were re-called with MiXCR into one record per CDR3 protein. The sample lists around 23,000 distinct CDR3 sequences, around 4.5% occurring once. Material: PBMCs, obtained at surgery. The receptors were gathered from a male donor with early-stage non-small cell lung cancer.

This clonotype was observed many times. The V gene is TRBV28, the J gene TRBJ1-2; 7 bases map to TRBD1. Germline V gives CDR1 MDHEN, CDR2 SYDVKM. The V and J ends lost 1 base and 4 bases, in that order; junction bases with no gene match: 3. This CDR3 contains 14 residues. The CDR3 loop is CASSLSRTGYGYTF. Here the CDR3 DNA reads TGTGCCAGCAGTTTATCTAGGACAGGCTATGGCTACACCTTC.

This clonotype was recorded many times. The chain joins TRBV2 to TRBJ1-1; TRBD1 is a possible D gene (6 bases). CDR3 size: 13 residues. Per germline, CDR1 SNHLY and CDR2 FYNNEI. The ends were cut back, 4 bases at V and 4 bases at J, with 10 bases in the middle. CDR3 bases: TGTGCCAGCAGTGTTCCAGGGGCCACTGAAGCTTTCTTT. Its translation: CASSVPGATEAFF.

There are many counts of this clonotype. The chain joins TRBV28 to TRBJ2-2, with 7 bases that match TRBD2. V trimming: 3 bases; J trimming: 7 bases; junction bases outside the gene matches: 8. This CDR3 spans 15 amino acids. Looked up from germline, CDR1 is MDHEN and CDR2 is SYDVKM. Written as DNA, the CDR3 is TGTGCCAGCAGTTTCGGGGGAGGGCCGGTCGGGGAGCTGTTTTTT. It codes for CASSFGGGPVGELFF.

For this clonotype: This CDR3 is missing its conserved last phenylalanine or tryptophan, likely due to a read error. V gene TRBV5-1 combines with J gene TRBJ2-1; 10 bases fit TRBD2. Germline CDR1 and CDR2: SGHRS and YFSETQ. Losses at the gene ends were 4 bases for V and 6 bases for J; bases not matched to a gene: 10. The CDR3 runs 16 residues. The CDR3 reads CASSPTLAGIGNEQFS. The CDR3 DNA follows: TGCGCCAGCAGCCCAACACTAGCGGGAATTGGCAATGAGCAGTTCTCC.

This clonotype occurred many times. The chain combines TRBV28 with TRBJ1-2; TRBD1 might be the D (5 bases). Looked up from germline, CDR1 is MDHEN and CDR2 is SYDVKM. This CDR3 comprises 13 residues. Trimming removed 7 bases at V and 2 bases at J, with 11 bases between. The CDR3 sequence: CASMEGWNYGYTF. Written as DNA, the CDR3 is TGTGCCAGCATGGAGGGGTGGAACTATGGCTACACCTTC.

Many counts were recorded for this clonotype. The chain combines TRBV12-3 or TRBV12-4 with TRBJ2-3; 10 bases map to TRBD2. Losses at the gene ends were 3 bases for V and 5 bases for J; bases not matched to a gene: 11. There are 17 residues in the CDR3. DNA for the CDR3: TGTGCCAGCAGTTTCGGGAAGGCTAGCGGGGGTGGAGATACGCAGTATTTT. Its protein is CASSFGKASGGGDTQYF.

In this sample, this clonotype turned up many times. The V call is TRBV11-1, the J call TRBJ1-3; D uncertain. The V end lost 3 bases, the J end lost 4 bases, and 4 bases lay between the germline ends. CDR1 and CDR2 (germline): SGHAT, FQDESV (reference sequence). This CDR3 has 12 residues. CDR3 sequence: CASSFPGNTIYF. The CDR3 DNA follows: TGTGCCAGCAGCTTCCCCGGAAACACCATATATTTT.

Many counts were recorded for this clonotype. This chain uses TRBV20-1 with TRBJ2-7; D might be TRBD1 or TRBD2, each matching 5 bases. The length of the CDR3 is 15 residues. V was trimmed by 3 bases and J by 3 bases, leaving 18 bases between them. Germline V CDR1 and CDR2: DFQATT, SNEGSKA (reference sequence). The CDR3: CSASATGTGFYEQYF. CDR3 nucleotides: TGCAGTGCTAGTGCTACCGGGACGGGATTCTACGAGCAGTACTTC.

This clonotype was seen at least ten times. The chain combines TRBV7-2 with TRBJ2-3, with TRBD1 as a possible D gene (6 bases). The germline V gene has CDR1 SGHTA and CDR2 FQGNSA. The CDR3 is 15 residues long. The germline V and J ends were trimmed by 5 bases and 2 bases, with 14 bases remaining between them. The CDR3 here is CASSPAPGATDTQYF. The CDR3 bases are TGTGCCAGCAGCCCCGCACCAGGGGCCACAGATACGCAGTATTTT.

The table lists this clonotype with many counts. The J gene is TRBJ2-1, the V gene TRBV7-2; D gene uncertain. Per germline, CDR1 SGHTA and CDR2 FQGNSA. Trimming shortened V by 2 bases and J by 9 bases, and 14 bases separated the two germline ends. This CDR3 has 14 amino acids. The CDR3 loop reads CASSLLGFPGEQFF. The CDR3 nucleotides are TGTGCCAGCAGCTTACTGGGTTTCCCGGGTGAGCAGTTCTTC.

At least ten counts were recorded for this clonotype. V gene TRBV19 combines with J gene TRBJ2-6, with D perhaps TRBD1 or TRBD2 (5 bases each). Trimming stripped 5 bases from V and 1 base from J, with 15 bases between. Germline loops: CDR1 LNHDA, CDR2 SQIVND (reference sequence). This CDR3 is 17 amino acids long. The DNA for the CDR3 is TGTGCCAGTAGTCCGTCAGGGAGCTATTCTGGGGCCAACGTCCTGACTTTC. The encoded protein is CASSPSGSYSGANVLTF. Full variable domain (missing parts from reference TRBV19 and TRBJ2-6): DGGITQSPKYLFRKEGQNVTLSCEQNLNHDAMYWYRQDPGQGLRLIYYSQIVNDFQKGDIAEGYSVSREKKESFPLTVTSAQKNPTAFYLCASSPSGSYSGANVLTFGAGSRLTVL.

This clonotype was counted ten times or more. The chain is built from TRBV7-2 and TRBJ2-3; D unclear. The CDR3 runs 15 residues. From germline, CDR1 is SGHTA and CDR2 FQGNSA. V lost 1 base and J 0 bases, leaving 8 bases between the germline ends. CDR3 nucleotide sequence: TGTGCCAGCAGCTTAGGGGTCAGCAGCACAGATACGCAGTATTTT. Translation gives CASSLGVSSTDTQYF. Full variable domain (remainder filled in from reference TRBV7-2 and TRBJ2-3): GAGVSQSPSNKVTEKGKDVELRCDPISGHTALYWYRQSLGQGLEFLIYFQGNSAPDKSGLPSDRFSAERTGGSVSTLTIQRTQQEDSAVYLCASSLGVSSTDTQYFGPGTRLTVL.

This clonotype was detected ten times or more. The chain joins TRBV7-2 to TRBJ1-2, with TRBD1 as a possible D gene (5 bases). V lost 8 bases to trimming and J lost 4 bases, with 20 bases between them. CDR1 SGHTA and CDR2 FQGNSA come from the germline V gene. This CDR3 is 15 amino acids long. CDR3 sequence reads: CASHTRFGGFYGYTF. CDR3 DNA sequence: TGTGCCAGCCATACACGGTTCGGGGGTTTCTATGGCTACACCTTC.

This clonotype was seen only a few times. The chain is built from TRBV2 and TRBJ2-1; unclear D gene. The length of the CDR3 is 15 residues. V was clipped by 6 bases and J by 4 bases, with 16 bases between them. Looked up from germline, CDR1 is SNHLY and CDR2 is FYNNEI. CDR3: CASRLGPEPYNEQFF. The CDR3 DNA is TGTGCCAGCAGGCTTGGTCCCGAACCTTACAATGAGCAGTTCTTC.

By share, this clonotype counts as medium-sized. The CDR3 here is CSASDREPGELFF. In nucleotides, the CDR3 is TGCAGTGCCTCGGACAGGGAGCCCGGGGAGCTGTTTTTT. This chain joins TRBV20-1 and TRBJ2-2, with 8 bases lining up with TRBD1. This CDR3 has 13 amino acids. Germline V lookup: CDR1 DFQATT, CDR2 SNEGSKA (reference sequence). V shed 6 bases, J shed 6 bases, and the junction held 6 bases outside the gene matches.

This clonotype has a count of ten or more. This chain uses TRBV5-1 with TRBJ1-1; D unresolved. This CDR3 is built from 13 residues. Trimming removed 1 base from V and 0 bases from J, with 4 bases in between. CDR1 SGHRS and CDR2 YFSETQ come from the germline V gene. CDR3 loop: CASSLSLNTEAFF. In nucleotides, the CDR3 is TGCGCCAGCAGCTTGTCGTTGAACACTGAAGCTTTCTTT.

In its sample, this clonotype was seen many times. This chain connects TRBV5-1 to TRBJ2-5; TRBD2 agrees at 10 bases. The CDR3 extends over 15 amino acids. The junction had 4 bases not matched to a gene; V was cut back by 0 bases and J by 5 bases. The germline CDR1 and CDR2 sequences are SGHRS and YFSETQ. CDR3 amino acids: CASSLGLAGDETQYF. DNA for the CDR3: TGCGCCAGCAGCTTGGGCCTAGCGGGAGACGAGACCCAGTACTTC. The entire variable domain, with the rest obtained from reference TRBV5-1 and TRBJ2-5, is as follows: KAGVTQTPRYLIKTRGQQVTLSCSPISGHRSVSWYQQTPGQGLQFLFEYFSETQRNKGNFPGRFSGRQFSNSRSEMNVSTLELGDSALYLCASSLGLAGDETQYFGPGTRLLVL.

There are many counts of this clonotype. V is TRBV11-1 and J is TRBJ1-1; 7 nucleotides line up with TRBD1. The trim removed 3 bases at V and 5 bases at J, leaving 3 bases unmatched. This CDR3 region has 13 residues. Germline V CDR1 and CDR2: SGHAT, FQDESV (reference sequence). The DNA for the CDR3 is TGTGCCAGCAGCTTGACAGGGAAAACTGAAGCTTTCTTT. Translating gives CASSLTGKTEAFF.

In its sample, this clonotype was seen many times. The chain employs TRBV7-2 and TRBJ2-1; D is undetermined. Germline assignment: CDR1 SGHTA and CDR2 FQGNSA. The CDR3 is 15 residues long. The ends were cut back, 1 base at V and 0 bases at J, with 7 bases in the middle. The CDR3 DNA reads TGTGCCAGCAGCTTAGTTCGGTCCTCCTACAATGAGCAGTTCTTC. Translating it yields CASSLVRSSYNEQFF. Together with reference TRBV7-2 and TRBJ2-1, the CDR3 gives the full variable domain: GAGVSQSPSNKVTEKGKDVELRCDPISGHTALYWYRQSLGQGLEFLIYFQGNSAPDKSGLPSDRFSAERTGGSVSTLTIQRTQQEDSAVYLCASSLVRSSYNEQFFGPGTRLTVL.

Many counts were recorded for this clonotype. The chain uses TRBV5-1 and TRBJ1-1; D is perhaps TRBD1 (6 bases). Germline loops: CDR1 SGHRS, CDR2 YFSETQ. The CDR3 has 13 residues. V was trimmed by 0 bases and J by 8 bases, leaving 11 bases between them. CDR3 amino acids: CASSLAGELEAFF. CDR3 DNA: TGCGCCAGCAGCTTGGCAGGGGAGCTCGAAGCTTTCTTT.

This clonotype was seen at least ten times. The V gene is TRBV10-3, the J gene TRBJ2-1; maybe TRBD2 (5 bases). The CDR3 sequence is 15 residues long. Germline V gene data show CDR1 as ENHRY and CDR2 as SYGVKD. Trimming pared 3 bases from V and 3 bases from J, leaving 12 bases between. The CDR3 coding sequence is TGTGCCATCAGTGAAGGAGGCTGGTACTACAATGAGCAGTTCTTC. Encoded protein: CAISEGGWYYNEQFF.

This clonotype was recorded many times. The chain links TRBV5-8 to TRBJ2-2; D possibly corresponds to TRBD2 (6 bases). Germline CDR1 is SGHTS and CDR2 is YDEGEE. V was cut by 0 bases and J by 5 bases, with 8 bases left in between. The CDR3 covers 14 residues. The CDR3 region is CASSLEGRTGELFF. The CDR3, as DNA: TGTGCCAGCAGCTTGGAGGGGAGGACCGGGGAGCTGTTTTTT.

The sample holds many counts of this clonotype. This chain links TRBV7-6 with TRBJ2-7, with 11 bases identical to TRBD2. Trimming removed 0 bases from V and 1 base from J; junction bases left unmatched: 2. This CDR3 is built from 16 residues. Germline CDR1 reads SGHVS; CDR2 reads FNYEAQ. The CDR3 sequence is CASSLALAGASYEQYF. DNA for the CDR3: TGTGCCAGCAGCTTAGCACTAGCGGGGGCGTCCTACGAGCAGTACTTC.

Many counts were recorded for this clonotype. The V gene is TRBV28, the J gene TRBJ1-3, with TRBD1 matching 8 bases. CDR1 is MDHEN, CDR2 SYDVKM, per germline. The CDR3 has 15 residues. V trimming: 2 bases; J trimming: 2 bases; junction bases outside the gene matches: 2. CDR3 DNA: TGTGCCAGCAGTTTAGCGGACAGGGCTGGAAACACCATATATTTT. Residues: CASSLADRAGNTIYF. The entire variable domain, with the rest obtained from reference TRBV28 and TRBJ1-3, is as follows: DVKVTQSSRYLVKRTGEKVFLECVQDMDHENMFWYRQDPGLGLRLIYFSYDVKMKEKGDIPEGYSVSREKKERFSLILESASTNQTSMYLCASSLADRAGNTIYFGEGSWLTVV.

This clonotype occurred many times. CDR3 bases: TGTGCCAGCAGTTCCCCCAGCAAAAGAGGGGAGACCCAGTACTTC. Amino acid sequence: CASSSPSKRGETQYF. This chain links TRBV28 with TRBJ2-5, with D perhaps TRBD2 (5 bases). Trimming removed 4 bases from V and 5 bases from J, with 17 bases in between. CDR1 is MDHEN and CDR2 is SYDVKM in the germline V gene. The CDR3 covers 15 residues.

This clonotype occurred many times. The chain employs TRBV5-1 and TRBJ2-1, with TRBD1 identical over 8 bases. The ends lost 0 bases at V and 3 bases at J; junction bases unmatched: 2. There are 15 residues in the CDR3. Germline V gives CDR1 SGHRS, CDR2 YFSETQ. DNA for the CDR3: TGCGCCAGCAGCTTGGAACAGGGGGGCTACAATGAGCAGTTCTTC. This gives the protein CASSLEQGGYNEQFF.

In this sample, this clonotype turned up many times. The CDR3: CASSLGQSGGTDTQYF. CDR3 nucleotide sequence: TGTGCCAGCAGCTTAGGACAAAGCGGGGGCACAGATACGCAGTATTTT. The rearrangement links TRBV7-9 to TRBJ2-3; 7 bases align to TRBD2. The germline V gene has CDR1 SEHNR and CDR2 FQNEAQ (reference sequence). V gave up 1 base and J gave up 1 base; unmatched junction bases: 5. The CDR3 length is 16 residues.

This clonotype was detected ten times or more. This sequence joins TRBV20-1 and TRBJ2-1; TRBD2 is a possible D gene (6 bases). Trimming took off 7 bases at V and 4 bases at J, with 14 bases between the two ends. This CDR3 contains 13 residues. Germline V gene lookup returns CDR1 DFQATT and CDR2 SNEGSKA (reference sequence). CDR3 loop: CSGSREIYNEQFF. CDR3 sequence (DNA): TGCAGTGGGTCCCGGGAGATTTACAATGAGCAGTTCTTC.

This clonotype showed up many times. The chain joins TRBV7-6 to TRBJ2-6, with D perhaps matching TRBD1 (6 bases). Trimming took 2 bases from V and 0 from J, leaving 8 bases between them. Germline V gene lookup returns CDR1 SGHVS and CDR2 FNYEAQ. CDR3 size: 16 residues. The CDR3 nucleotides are TGTGCCAGCAGCTTAAGGGACACCTCTGGGGCCAACGTCCTGACTTTC. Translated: CASSLRDTSGANVLTF. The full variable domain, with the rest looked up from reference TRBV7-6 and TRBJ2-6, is GAGVSQSPRYKVTKRGQDVALRCDPISGHVSLYWYRQALGQGPEFLTYFNYEAQQDKSGLPNDRFSAERPEGSISTLTIQRTEQRDSAMYRCASSLRDTSGANVLTFGAGSRLTVL.

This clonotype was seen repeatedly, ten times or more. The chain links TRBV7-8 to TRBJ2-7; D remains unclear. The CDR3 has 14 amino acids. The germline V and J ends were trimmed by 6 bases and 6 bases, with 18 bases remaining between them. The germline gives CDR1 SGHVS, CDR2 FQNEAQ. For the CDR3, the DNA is TGTGCCAGCAGGATCCGTGCGACGTCAGGCGAGCAGTACTTC. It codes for CASRIRATSGEQYF.

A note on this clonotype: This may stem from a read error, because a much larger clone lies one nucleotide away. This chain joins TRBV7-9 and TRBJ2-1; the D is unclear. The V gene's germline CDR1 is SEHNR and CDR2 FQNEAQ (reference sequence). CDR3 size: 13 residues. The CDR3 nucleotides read TGTGCCAGCAGCTTAGTACAGTACAAAGAGCAGTTCTTC. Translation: CASSLVQYKEQFF.

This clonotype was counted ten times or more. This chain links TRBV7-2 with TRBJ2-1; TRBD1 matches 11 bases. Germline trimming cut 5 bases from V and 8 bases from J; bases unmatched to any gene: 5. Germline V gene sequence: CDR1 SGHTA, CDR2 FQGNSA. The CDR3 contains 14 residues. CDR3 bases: TGTGCCAGCAGCCCGGGACAGGGGGGGCATGAGCAGTTCTTC. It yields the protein CASSPGQGGHEQFF.